This T cell receptor beta chain was obtained from a study of molecular identifiers for immune sequencing clone quantification. This CDR3 has 16 amino acids. Trimming removed 0 bases at V and 5 bases at J, with 20 bases between. CDR1 and CDR2 from the germline V gene are DFQATT and SNEGSKA (reference sequence). From the PCR reads, TCRdb called clonotypes with MiXCR, one entry per CDR3 protein. The table lists some 100,000 distinct CDR3 sequences, around 17% of them singletons. This clonotype was obtained from a human donor in good health. Some libraries in this study had Jurkat cell RNA spiked in. The gene calls are TRBV20-1 and TRBJ2-7; D possibly uses TRBD1 or TRBD2 (5 bases each). Sequenced input: naive CD8+ T cells from blood, with Jurkat cell RNA spiked in. Noted subset: FACS-sorted CD8+CD4-CCR7+CD45RA+ naive T cells. The CDR3 bases are TGCAGTGCTAGAGAGGTGGGGACGCCTGTAACCCACGAGCAGTACTTC. The encoded protein is CSAREVGTPVTHEQYF.